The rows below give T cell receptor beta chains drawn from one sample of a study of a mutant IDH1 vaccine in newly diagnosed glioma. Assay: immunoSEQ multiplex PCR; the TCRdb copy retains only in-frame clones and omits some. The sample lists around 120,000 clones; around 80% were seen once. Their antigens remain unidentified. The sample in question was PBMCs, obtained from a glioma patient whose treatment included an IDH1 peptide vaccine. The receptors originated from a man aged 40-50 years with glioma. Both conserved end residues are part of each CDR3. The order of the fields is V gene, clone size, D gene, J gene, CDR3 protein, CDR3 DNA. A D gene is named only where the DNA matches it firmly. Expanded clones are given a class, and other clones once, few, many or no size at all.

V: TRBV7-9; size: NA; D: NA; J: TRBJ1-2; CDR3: CASSLVGDVNYLYTF; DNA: TGTGCCAGCAGCTTAGTCGGCGATGTGAATTATCTCTACACCTTC
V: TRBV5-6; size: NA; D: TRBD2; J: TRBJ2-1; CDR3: CASSLLGLAGKNEQFF; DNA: TGTGCCAGCAGCCTGTTGGGACTAGCGGGAAAAAATGAGCAGTTCTTC
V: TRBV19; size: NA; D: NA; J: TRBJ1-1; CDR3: CASNTAYTEAFF; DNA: TGTGCCAGTAACACAGCTTACACTGAAGCTTTCTTT
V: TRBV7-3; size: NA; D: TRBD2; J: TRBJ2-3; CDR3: CASSLAGAVDTQYF; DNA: TGTGCCAGCAGCTTAGCGGGAGCGGTGGATACGCAGTATTTT
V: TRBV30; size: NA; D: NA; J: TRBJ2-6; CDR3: CAWGTGAGANVLTF; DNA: TGTGCCTGGGGAACAGGTGCTGGGGCCAACGTCCTGACTTTC
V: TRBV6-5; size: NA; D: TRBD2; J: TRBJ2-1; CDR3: CASSPSGDHVFF; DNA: TGTGCCAGCAGCCCTAGCGGGGACCATGTGTTCTTC
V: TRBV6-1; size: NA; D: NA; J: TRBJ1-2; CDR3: CATAGGVGIYGYTF; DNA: TGTGCCACCGCGGGAGGGGTGGGGATCTATGGCTACACCTTC
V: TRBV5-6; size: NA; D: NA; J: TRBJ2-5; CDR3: CASSNVPETQYF; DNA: TGTGCCAGCAGCAACGTACCAGAGACCCAGTACTTC
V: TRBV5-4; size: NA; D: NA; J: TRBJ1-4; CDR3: CASSLGGQGEIKLFF; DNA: TGTGCCAGCAGCTTGGGAGGGCAGGGCGAGATCAAACTGTTTTTT
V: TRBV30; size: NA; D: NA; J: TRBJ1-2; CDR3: CAWSVRDGGYTF; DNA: TGTGCCTGGAGTGTAAGGGACGGTGGCTACACCTTC
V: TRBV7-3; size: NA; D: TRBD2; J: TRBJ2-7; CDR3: CASEGLAGESYEQYF; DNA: TGTGCCAGCGAGGGACTAGCGGGGGAGTCCTACGAGCAGTACTTC
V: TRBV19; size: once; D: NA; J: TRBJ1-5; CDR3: CASSDIQGQPQHF; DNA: TGTGCCAGTAGCGACATCCAAGGCCAGCCCCAGCATTTT
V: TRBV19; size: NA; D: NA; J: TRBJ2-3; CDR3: CASSIERGAKVSQYF; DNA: TGTGCCAGTAGTATAGAAAGGGGGGCTAAAGTTTCGCAGTATTTT
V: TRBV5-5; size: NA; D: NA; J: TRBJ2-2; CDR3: CASSTLTGELFF; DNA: TGTGCCAGCTCCACCCTTACCGGGGAGCTGTTTTTT
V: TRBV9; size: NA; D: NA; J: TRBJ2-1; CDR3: CASSAGTRGNEQFF; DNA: TGTGCCAGCAGCGCTGGGACCCGGGGTAATGAGCAGTTCTTC
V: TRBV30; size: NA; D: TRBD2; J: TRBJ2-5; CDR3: CAWSTSGGFWETQYF; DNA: TGTGCCTGGAGTACTAGCGGGGGGTTCTGGGAGACCCAGTACTTC
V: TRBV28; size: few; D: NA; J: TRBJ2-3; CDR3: CASSLGTDTQYF; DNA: TGTGCCAGCAGTTTAGGGACAGATACGCAGTATTTT
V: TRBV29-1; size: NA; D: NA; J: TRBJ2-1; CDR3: CSVATRGGIYNEQFF; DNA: TGCAGCGTCGCTACGAGAGGGGGGATTTACAATGAGCAGTTCTTC
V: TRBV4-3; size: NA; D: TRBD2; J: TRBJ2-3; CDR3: CASSPSGTSTDTQYF; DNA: TGCGCCAGCAGCCCCAGCGGGACTAGCACAGATACGCAGTATTTT
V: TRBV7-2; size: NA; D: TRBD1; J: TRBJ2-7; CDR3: CASSLLGDRGHEQYF; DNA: TGTGCCAGCAGCTTATTGGGGGACAGGGGCCACGAGCAGTACTTC
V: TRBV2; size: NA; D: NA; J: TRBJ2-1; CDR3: CASSEDVMRSNEQFF; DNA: TGTGCCAGCAGTGAAGACGTGATGCGGAGCAATGAGCAGTTCTTC
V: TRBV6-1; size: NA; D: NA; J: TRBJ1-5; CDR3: CVSSEDLRQPQHF; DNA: TGTGTAAGCAGTGAGGACCTCCGCCAGCCCCAGCATTTT
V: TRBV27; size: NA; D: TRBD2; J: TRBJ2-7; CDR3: CASRRGLASYEQYF; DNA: TGTGCCAGCAGACGGGGACTAGCCTCCTACGAGCAGTACTTC
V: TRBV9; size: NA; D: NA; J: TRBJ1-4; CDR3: CASSQSGREEKLFF; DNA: TGTGCCAGCAGCCAGAGTGGTCGGGAGGAAAAACTGTTTTTT
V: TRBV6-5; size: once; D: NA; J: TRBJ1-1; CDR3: CATSQGVTEAFF; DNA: TGTGCCACCAGTCAAGGAGTCACTGAAGCTTTCTTT
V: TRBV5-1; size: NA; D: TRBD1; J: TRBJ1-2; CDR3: CATQLGPGQGEYGYTF; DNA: TGCGCCACCCAGCTCGGGCCGGGACAGGGAGAGTATGGCTACACCTTC
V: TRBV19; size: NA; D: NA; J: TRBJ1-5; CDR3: CASSIALRTLHQPQHF; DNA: TGTGCCAGTAGTATAGCCCTACGGACTTTACATCAGCCCCAGCATTTT
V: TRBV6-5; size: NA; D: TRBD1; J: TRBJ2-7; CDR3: CASSYFRRGNLREQYF; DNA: TGTGCCAGCAGTTACTTCCGCAGGGGGAATTTGAGAGAGCAGTACTTC
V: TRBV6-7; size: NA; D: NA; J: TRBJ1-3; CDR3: CASLCGEISGNTIYF; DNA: TGTGCCAGCTTATGTGGTGAGATCTCTGGAAACACCATATATTTT
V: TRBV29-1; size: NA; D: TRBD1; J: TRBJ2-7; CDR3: CSIQTGSYEQYF; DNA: TGCAGCATCCAGACAGGGAGCTACGAGCAGTACTTC
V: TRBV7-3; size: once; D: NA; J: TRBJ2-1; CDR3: CASSLAGISYNEQFF; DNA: TGTGCCAGCAGCTTGGCCGGGATCTCCTACAATGAGCAGTTCTTC
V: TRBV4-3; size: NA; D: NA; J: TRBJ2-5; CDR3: CASKERRDLKETQYF; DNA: TGCGCCAGCAAGGAGCGGAGGGACCTAAAAGAGACCCAGTACTTC
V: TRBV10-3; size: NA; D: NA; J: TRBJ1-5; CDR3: CAISESSNQPQHF; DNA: TGTGCCATCAGTGAGTCTAGCAATCAGCCCCAGCATTTT
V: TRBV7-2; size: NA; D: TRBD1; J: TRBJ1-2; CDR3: CASSLATGGGTYGYTF; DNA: TGTGCCAGCAGCTTAGCGACAGGGGGCGGTACCTATGGCTACACCTTC
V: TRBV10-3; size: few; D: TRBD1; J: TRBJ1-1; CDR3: CAIREPGTGGLNTEAFF; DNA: TGTGCCATCAGGGAACCCGGGACAGGGGGTTTGAACACTGAAGCTTTCTTT
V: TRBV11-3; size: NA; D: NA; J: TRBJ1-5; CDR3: CASSLEQGPNQPQHF; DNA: TGTGCCAGCAGCTTAGAGCAGGGCCCTAATCAGCCCCAGCATTTT
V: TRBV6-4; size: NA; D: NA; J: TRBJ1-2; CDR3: CASSPKEGVGYTF; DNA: TGTGCCAGCAGTCCTAAGGAGGGGGTCGGCTACACCTTC
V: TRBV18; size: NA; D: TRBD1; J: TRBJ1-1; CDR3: CASSYSTGMKTEAFF; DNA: TGTGCCAGCTCATATTCGACAGGGATGAAAACTGAAGCTTTCTTT